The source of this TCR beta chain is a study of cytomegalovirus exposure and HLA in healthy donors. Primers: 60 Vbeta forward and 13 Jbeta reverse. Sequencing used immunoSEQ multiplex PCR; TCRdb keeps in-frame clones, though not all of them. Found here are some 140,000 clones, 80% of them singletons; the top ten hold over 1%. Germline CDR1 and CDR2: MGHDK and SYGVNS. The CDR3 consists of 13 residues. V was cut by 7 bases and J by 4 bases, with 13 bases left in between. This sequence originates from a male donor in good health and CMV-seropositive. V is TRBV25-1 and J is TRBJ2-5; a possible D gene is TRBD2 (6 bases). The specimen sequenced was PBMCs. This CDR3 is CASTPLGGETQYF. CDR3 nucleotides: TGTGCCAGCACCCCCTTGGGGGGAGAGACCCAGTACTTC.